This T cell receptor beta chain was identified in a study of breast tumors, draining lymph nodes, adjacent tissues. Study-level points and caveats: Tumor and nontumor repertoires were significantly more similar in luminal-like than in basal-like breast cancer. The lymph node origin of tumor T cells was framed as consistent with a hypothesis, not demonstrated. Findings are consistent with lymph node origin and intratumoral expansion of most tumor T cells. Compared with lymph nodes, tumors were less diverse; compared with nontumor tissue, more.

The germline V gene encodes CDR1 DFQATT and CDR2 SNEGSKA (reference sequence). The CDR3 is 12 amino acids. V was pared by 6 bases and J by 8 bases, with 13 bases between. TCRdb reprocessed the multiplex PCR reads with MiXCR, giving one entry per CDR3 protein. The sample holds more than 200,000 distinct CDR3 sequences, about 34% seen once. As to this clonotype: The target antigen is unknown.

Samples came from axillary lymph nodes draining the breast cancer. The sequencing sample was made of axillary lymph node tissue. The source is a female donor with breast cancer. Some clones in this sample may be carry-over from other donors' samples. V gene TRBV20-1 combines with J gene TRBJ1-4, with D tentatively TRBD1 (6 bases). The CDR3 spells CSASPGAEKLFF. The CDR3 DNA sequence: TGCAGTGCCAGCCCGGGGGCCGAAAAACTGTTTTTT.